These T cell receptor beta chains were read from a single sample in a study of T cell repertoires in aging, cancer and after chemotherapy. TCRdb re-called the multiplex PCR reads with MiXCR, one entry per CDR3 protein. The sample contains 140 or so distinct CDR3 sequences, over 75% of which appear only once. Sequenced material: blood. These receptors all stem from a human donor with a solid tumor. Each CDR3 is given with its conserved first and last residue. A D gene is named only where the DNA matches it firmly. Expanded clones are given a class, and other clones once, few, many or no size at all.

J gene: TRBJ2-7; V gene: TRBV20-1; D gene: TRBD1; clone size: .; CDR3 DNA: TGCAGTGCTGACCACAGGGGCGACGAGCAGTACTTC; CDR3 protein: CSADHRGDEQYF
J gene: TRBJ2-2; V gene: TRBV11-2; D gene: .; clone size: .; CDR3 DNA: TGTGCCAGCAGCTTCTCCGGAGTTACGAACACCGGGGAGCTGTTTTTT; CDR3 protein: CASSFSGVTNTGELFF
J gene: TRBJ1-1; V gene: TRBV12-3/TRBV12-4; D gene: TRBD1; clone size: .; CDR3 DNA: TGTGCCAGCAGTCTACAGGGGGCTATGGCCACTGAAGCTTTCTTT; CDR3 protein: CASSLQGAMATEAFF
J gene: TRBJ1-4; V gene: TRBV29-1; D gene: .; clone size: .; CDR3 DNA: TGCAGCGTTACGGGCCGGACTTCGGGTGAAAAACTGTTTTTT; CDR3 protein: CSVTGRTSGEKLFF
J gene: TRBJ2-1; V gene: TRBV12-3/TRBV12-4; D gene: TRBD2; clone size: .; CDR3 DNA: TGTGCCAGCAGGGCGGGACTAGCGGGAGGGCTCTACAATGAGCAGTTCTTC; CDR3 protein: CASRAGLAGGLYNEQFF
J gene: TRBJ1-2; V gene: TRBV7-2; D gene: .; clone size: .; CDR3 DNA: TGTGCCAGCAGCTTAGGAGGTTTTGAGTCGTACTACACCTTC; CDR3 protein: CASSLGGFESYYTF
J gene: TRBJ1-1; V gene: TRBV6-5; D gene: .; clone size: hyperexpanded; CDR3 DNA: TGTGCCAGCAGTCCAATCTATAACACTGAAGCTTTCTTT; CDR3 protein: CASSPIYNTEAFF
J gene: TRBJ1-2; V gene: TRBV6-5; D gene: .; clone size: .; CDR3 DNA: TGTGCCAGCACCGGAGGAGACGGCTACACCTTC; CDR3 protein: CASTGGDGYTF
J gene: TRBJ2-7; V gene: TRBV19; D gene: TRBD2; clone size: .; CDR3 DNA: TGTGCCAGTAGTATACGTGGGAGGGCCTACGAGCAGTACTTC; CDR3 protein: CASSIRGRAYEQYF
J gene: TRBJ2-1; V gene: TRBV18; D gene: .; clone size: .; CDR3 DNA: TGTGCCAGCTCACTTTCCGAGGAAGCGCAGTTCTTC; CDR3 protein: CASSLSEEAQFF
J gene: TRBJ2-3; V gene: TRBV7-6; D gene: .; clone size: .; CDR3 DNA: TGTGCCAGCAGCGGTTGGACAGATACGCAGTATTTT; CDR3 protein: CASSGWTDTQYF
J gene: TRBJ1-4; V gene: TRBV15; D gene: .; clone size: .; CDR3 DNA: TGTGCCACCAGCAGAACTCAGGGGTTAGGGTTCGAAAAACTGTTTTTT; CDR3 protein: CATSRTQGLGFEKLFF
J gene: TRBJ2-7; V gene: TRBV28; D gene: TRBD2; clone size: .; CDR3 DNA: TGTGCCAGCAGTTTTCTAGCGGGAGCCTACGAGCAGTACTTC; CDR3 protein: CASSFLAGAYEQYF
J gene: TRBJ2-7; V gene: TRBV28; D gene: .; clone size: .; CDR3 DNA: TGTGCCAGCAGTTTGCGGGGAGGGCAGTACTTC; CDR3 protein: CASSLRGGQYF
J gene: TRBJ1-2; V gene: TRBV5-5; D gene: TRBD1; clone size: .; CDR3 DNA: TGTGCCAGCGGCGTGGGACAGTCGCTACATGGCTACACCTTC; CDR3 protein: CASGVGQSLHGYTF
J gene: TRBJ1-2; V gene: TRBV6-5; D gene: TRBD1; clone size: .; CDR3 DNA: TGTGCCAGCAGTGAGGGACAGGGGATCTATGGCTACACCTTC; CDR3 protein: CASSEGQGIYGYTF
J gene: TRBJ2-6; V gene: TRBV6-1; D gene: .; clone size: once; CDR3 DNA: TGTGCCAGCAGACGAGGCCAGGCAGGGGGACTGCCTGGGGCCAACGTCCTGACTTTC; CDR3 protein: CASRRGQAGGLPGANVLTF
J gene: TRBJ2-3; V gene: TRBV6-1; D gene: .; clone size: few; CDR3 DNA: TGTGCCAGCAGTGAACTTGAGGGGACGAAACTGGATACGCAGTATTTT; CDR3 protein: CASSELEGTKLDTQYF
J gene: TRBJ2-2; V gene: TRBV19; D gene: TRBD2; clone size: .; CDR3 DNA: TGTGCCAGTAGTATAGATCGAAGCGGGATTCGGGAGCTGTTTTTT; CDR3 protein: CASSIDRSGIRELFF
J gene: TRBJ2-7; V gene: TRBV27; D gene: .; clone size: .; CDR3 DNA: TGTGCCAGCAGTTTGAGGCGGGGCTACGAGCAGTACTTC; CDR3 protein: CASSLRRGYEQYF
J gene: TRBJ1-2; V gene: TRBV6-5; D gene: TRBD1; clone size: .; CDR3 DNA: TGTGCCAGCTCCTCGGGGGGACAGGGGACCTATGGCTACACCTTC; CDR3 protein: CASSSGGQGTYGYTF
J gene: TRBJ2-7; V gene: TRBV27; D gene: .; clone size: .; CDR3 DNA: TGTGCCAGCTACGCTAGTTCCTACGAGCAGTACTTC; CDR3 protein: CASYASSYEQYF
J gene: TRBJ1-5; V gene: TRBV5-6; D gene: .; clone size: once; CDR3 DNA: TGTGCCAGCAGCTGGGGACCGGGAGAAGAGCCCCAGCATTTT; CDR3 protein: CASSWGPGEEPQHF
J gene: TRBJ1-3; V gene: TRBV7-6; D gene: .; clone size: once; CDR3 DNA: TGTGCCAGCAGCCGACGGAGCTCTGGAAACACCATATATTTT; CDR3 protein: CASSRRSSGNTIYF
J gene: TRBJ1-3; V gene: TRBV7-9; D gene: TRBD1; clone size: .; CDR3 DNA: TGTGCCAGCAGCCCAACAGGGGGACTGGGAAACACCATATATTTT; CDR3 protein: CASSPTGGLGNTIYF
J gene: TRBJ1-5; V gene: TRBV30; D gene: .; clone size: .; CDR3 DNA: TGTGCCTGGAGACGGGGGCCAGCTGGGCCCCAGCATTTT; CDR3 protein: CAWRRGPAGPQHF
J gene: TRBJ2-1; V gene: TRBV10-1; D gene: .; clone size: .; CDR3 DNA: TGCGCCACCGACGGAGGGTACTACAATGAGCAGTTCTTC; CDR3 protein: CATDGGYYNEQFF
J gene: TRBJ2-7; V gene: TRBV28; D gene: TRBD2; clone size: .; CDR3 DNA: TGTGCCAGCAGCTACACCCCTGGGACTAGCGGGAGTGGGAACGAGCAGTACTTC; CDR3 protein: CASSYTPGTSGSGNEQYF
J gene: TRBJ1-5; V gene: TRBV19; D gene: .; clone size: .; CDR3 DNA: TGTGCCAGTAGTGCCCTAAGAGAACGATCACGGAATCAGCCCCAGCATTTT; CDR3 protein: CASSALRERSRNQPQHF
J gene: TRBJ2-1; V gene: TRBV27; D gene: .; clone size: .; CDR3 DNA: TGTGCCAGCAGTTACGGAGTAGGCAATGAGCAGTTCTTC; CDR3 protein: CASSYGVGNEQFF
J gene: TRBJ2-1; V gene: TRBV6-1; D gene: .; clone size: .; CDR3 DNA: TGTGCCAGCAGCCGAGACCCGGATCCAACCTACAATGAGCAGTTCTTC; CDR3 protein: CASSRDPDPTYNEQFF
J gene: TRBJ1-1; V gene: TRBV12-3/TRBV12-4; D gene: .; clone size: .; CDR3 DNA: TGTGCCAGCAGTTTCTACCGTGGGAACACTGAAGCTTTCTTT; CDR3 protein: CASSFYRGNTEAFF
J gene: TRBJ2-7; V gene: TRBV29-1; D gene: .; clone size: .; CDR3 DNA: TGCAGCGCCAGGGACGACTACGAGCAGTACTTC; CDR3 protein: CSARDDYEQYF
J gene: TRBJ2-2; V gene: TRBV27; D gene: .; clone size: once; CDR3 DNA: TGTGCCAGCAGTTTATGGGACACCGGGGAGCTGTTTTTT; CDR3 protein: CASSLWDTGELFF